The rows below give T cell receptor beta chains drawn from one sample of a study of blood T cells in healthy people across ages. TCRdb used MiXCR to reprocess the 5' RACE reads, holding one entry per CDR3 protein. The sample carries 1.5 million to 2 million distinct CDR3 sequences, about two fifths recorded once. The specimen sequenced was blood. The source of these receptors is a human donor in good health. The CDR3 runs from the conserved cysteine through the conserved F or W. D genes are given only for firm matches. The size field is filled for only some rows; it gives once, few, many or a size class.

d_call	v_call	j_call	clone_size	cdr3_nt	cdr3_aa
TRBD2	TRBV9	TRBJ2-1	NA	TGTGCCAGCAGCGTAGAAGCGGGACCCTACAATGAGCAGTTCTTC	CASSVEAGPYNEQFF
NA	TRBV24-1	TRBJ2-5	NA	TGTGCCACCAGTGACCCAGGACAGGCGGGGGAGACCCAGTACTTC	CATSDPGQAGETQYF
NA	TRBV9	TRBJ1-6	NA	TGTGCCAGCAGCGTAGGGGGCCCGGACGGCCCTGTAAGTTCACCCCTCCACTTT	CASSVGGPDGPVSSPLHF
NA	TRBV6-6	TRBJ2-1	NA	TGTGCCAGCAGTTACTCGAACCGGCGGGACTACAATGAGCAGTTCTTC	CASSYSNRRDYNEQFF
TRBD1	TRBV20-1	TRBJ2-1	NA	TGCAGTGCTGTTTTCGGGACAGGGAGTAGCAATGAGCAGTTCTTC	CSAVFGTGSSNEQFF
TRBD2	TRBV11-2	TRBJ2-3	NA	TGTGCCAGCAGCTTCATCGCGGGGGGGCGGGATACGCAGTATTTT	CASSFIAGGRDTQYF
TRBD2	TRBV29-1	TRBJ2-1	NA	TGCAGCGTGGTGGGGACTACGGGGAATGAGCAGTTCTTC	CSVVGTTGNEQFF
TRBD1	TRBV4-2	TRBJ1-6	NA	TGTGCCAGCAGCCACGACCTCCGGGACAGGGAAGATTCACCCCTCCACTTT	CASSHDLRDREDSPLHF
NA	TRBV11-3	TRBJ2-1	NA	TGTGCCAGCAGCTTAGGTTTTGCGGCAGGGCAGTTCTTC	CASSLGFAAGQFF
NA	TRBV7-2	TRBJ2-2	few	TGTGCCAGCAGCTTTCGGACGGGGCCGCCCGGGGAGCTGTTTTTT	CASSFRTGPPGELFF
NA	TRBV5-1	TRBJ1-2	NA	TGCGCCAGCAGCTTGTCCCGGGACTCCACGGGCTATGGCTACACCTTC	CASSLSRDSTGYGYTF
NA	TRBV29-1	TRBJ2-5	NA	TGCAGCGTTGAACGTCAGGGGGGGGAGCAGTACTTC	CSVERQGGEQYF
TRBD1	TRBV6-2/TRBV6-3	TRBJ2-4	few	TGTGCCAGCAGATACGGACAGGGTGGAATTCAGTACTTC	CASRYGQGGIQYF
TRBD2	TRBV20-1	TRBJ2-1	few	TGCAGTGCTAGCGCTCTAGCGGGGGCCCTAAACTACAATGAGCAGTTCTTC	CSASALAGALNYNEQFF
NA	TRBV12-3/TRBV12-4	TRBJ2-1	few	TGTGCCAGCAGTTTTTCGCTAGGCTCCTACAATGAGCAGTTCTTC	CASSFSLGSYNEQFF
TRBD2	TRBV10-3	TRBJ2-1	few	TGTGCCATCAGTGAGTCCGGGACTAGCGGGGAGGAGCAGTTCTTC	CAISESGTSGEEQFF
TRBD1	TRBV3-1	TRBJ1-6	NA	TGTGCCAGCAGACCGGACAGGGCCTCACCCCTCCACTTT	CASRPDRASPLHF
NA	TRBV2	TRBJ2-7	NA	TGTGCCAGCATAGACAGAGACTACGAGCAGTACTTC	CASIDRDYEQYF
TRBD1	TRBV29-1	TRBJ1-1	few	TGCAGCGTGGAAAGAACAGGGGGTGGGACTGAAGCTTTCTTT	CSVERTGGGTEAFF
TRBD1	TRBV7-3	TRBJ1-1	NA	TGTGCCAGCAGCTTAAGTCAGGGGGCCACTGAAGCTTTCTTT	CASSLSQGATEAFF
TRBD1	TRBV11-2	TRBJ1-2	NA	TGTGCCAGCAGTCTCCGGGACAGGACTAACTATGGCTACACCTTC	CASSLRDRTNYGYTF
NA	TRBV20-1	TRBJ1-2	few	TGCAGTGTTTTGTTGGCCGGCTATGGCTACACCTTC	CSVLLAGYGYTF
NA	TRBV11-3	TRBJ2-1	NA	TGTGCCAGCAGCTTAGGGTTGGGGGCAGTCCCGGGTGGTGACAATGAGCAGTTCTTC	CASSLGLGAVPGGDNEQFF
NA	TRBV6-5	TRBJ1-2	few	TGTGCCAGCAGTTATGAGGGGGATGGCTACACCTTC	CASSYEGDGYTF
NA	TRBV5-1	TRBJ1-2	NA	TGCGCCAGCACCCCCCGGACGGGGGCTAACTATGGCTACACCTTC	CASTPRTGANYGYTF
NA	TRBV10-3	TRBJ2-3	few	TGTGCCATCAGTGCTAGTTCTAGCACAGATACGCAGTATTTT	CAISASSSTDTQYF
NA	TRBV7-2	TRBJ2-1	NA	TGTGCCAGCAGCCCCGGGGCAGGGGACTACAATGAGCAGTTCTTC	CASSPGAGDYNEQFF
NA	TRBV4-3	TRBJ2-3	few	TGCGCCAGCAGCCAAGATTTAGGATATCGGACAGATACGCAGTATTTT	CASSQDLGYRTDTQYF
NA	TRBV4-2	TRBJ2-7	few	TGTGCCAGCGCTGCACAGGAGGGATTGTCGGACGAGCAGTACTTC	CASAAQEGLSDEQYF